The 17 T cell receptor beta chains listed next were all sequenced from one sample in a study of blood T cell repertoires in COVID-19. Using immunoSEQ multiplex PCR, the repertoire was profiled, and TCRdb retains in-frame clones only, with some absent. Among under 100,000 clones, around 87% were seen once, and the ten largest hold about 16%. Sequencing was carried out using peripheral blood. The receptor set was obtained from a male donor with acute or convalescent COVID-19.

The rearrangement uses TRBV2 and TRBJ1-5; TRBD1 aligns across 8 bases. In germline, CDR1 is SNHLY, CDR2 FYNNEI. The ends lost 6 bases at V and 7 bases at J; junction bases unmatched: 11. CDR3 length: 15 residues. The CDR3 nucleotides are TGTGCCAGCAGCCCCGACAGGGGAGCGGGGCAGCCCCAGCATTTT. It yields the protein CASSPDRGAGQPQHF.

This chain joins TRBV19 and TRBJ2-7, with 8 positions matching TRBD1. The CDR3 runs to 13 residues. Germline CDR1 and CDR2: LNHDA and SQIVND (reference sequence). V shed 5 bases, J shed 2 bases, and the junction held 2 bases outside the gene matches. The CDR3 DNA follows: TGTGCCAGTAGTGGGACAGGAGCCTACGAGCAGTACTTC. Protein: CASSGTGAYEQYF. Looking up the rest from reference TRBV19 and TRBJ2-7 gives the full variable domain: DGGITQSPKYLFRKEGQNVTLSCEQNLNHDAMYWYRQDPGQGLRLIYYSQIVNDFQKGDIAEGYSVSREKKESFPLTVTSAQKNPTAFYLCASSGTGAYEQYFGPGTRLTVT.

This clone was found once. Other DNA variants within this sample encode the same CDR3. V usage is TRBV5-4 and J usage is TRBJ1-3; 7 nucleotides line up with TRBD1. The length of the CDR3 is 15 residues. In germline, CDR1 is SGHNT, CDR2 YYREEE (reference sequence). V was clipped by 0 bases and J by 0 bases; unmatched bases: 0. The CDR3 here is CASSLAGGSGNTIYF. Here the CDR3 DNA reads TGTGCCAGCAGCTTGGCAGGGGGCTCTGGAAACACCATATATTTT.

V gene TRBV28 combines with J gene TRBJ1-1; D is perhaps TRBD1 (5 bases). Germline lookup yields CDR1 MDHEN and CDR2 SYDVKM. The CDR3 runs to 17 residues. V dropped 3 bases and J dropped 5 bases, with 22 bases sitting between them. CDR3 in DNA: TGTGCCAGCAGTTTGGGCAGGGTAGTAGGAAGGTTGACTGAAGCTTTCTTT. Translation: CASSLGRVVGRLTEAFF.

This clone was picked up one time. J is TRBJ2-1 and V is TRBV27, with D possibly matching TRBD1 (6 bases). The CDR3 totals 13 residues. With 10 bases removed from V and 3 bases from J, the gap between germline ends came to 13 bases. In germline, CDR1 is MNHEY, CDR2 SMNVEV (reference sequence). The CDR3 loop is CATKGRGYNEQFF. CDR3 DNA: TGTGCCACGAAGGGCAGGGGCTACAATGAGCAGTTCTTC.

The chain links TRBV6-2 or TRBV6-3 to TRBJ2-7; 9 bases fit TRBD2. V dropped 5 bases and J dropped 7; count of bases not matched to a gene: 9. Looked up from germline, CDR1 is MNHEY and CDR2 is SVGEGT. The CDR3 is 14 amino acids. The CDR3: CASSITAGGKEQYF. In DNA form, the CDR3 reads TGTGCCAGCAGTATCACAGCGGGGGGTAAGGAGCAGTACTTC.

The J gene is TRBJ1-1, the V gene TRBV6-5; TRBD1 might be the D (6 bases). Germline CDR1 reads MNHEY; CDR2 reads SVGAGI. Trimming left V 6 bases short and J 4 bases short, with 12 bases between. CDR3 size: 13 residues. CDR3 residues: CASRTGTSTEAFF. The CDR3 nucleotides are TGTGCCAGCAGGACCGGGACATCCACTGAAGCTTTCTTT.

As DNA, the CDR3 is TGTGCCAGCAGCCAAGCGACCGGCGGATCCTCAGCCTACAATGAGCAGTTCTTC. This sequence encodes CASSQATGGSSAYNEQFF. This chain joins TRBV3-1 (or the pseudogene TRBV3-2) and TRBJ2-1; no clear D gene. Germline V gene data show CDR1 as LGHDT and CDR2 as YNNKEL (reference sequence). The germline V and J ends were trimmed by 1 base and 2 bases, with 18 bases remaining between them. This CDR3 has 18 amino acids.

The chain recombines TRBV4-1 with TRBJ1-5, with 9 bases fitting TRBD1. The CDR3 consists of 19 residues. The ends lost 0 bases at V and 6 bases at J; junction bases unmatched: 15. In germline, CDR1 is MGHRA, CDR2 YSYEKL. DNA for the CDR3: TGCGCCAGCAGCCAAGAGTTTGGCTGGGGGACAGGGCTTCTTCAGCCCCAGCATTTT. Its protein product is CASSQEFGWGTGLLQPQHF.

This clone has a handful of counts. The V call is TRBV18, the J call TRBJ1-6; 10 positions match TRBD1. V lost 4 bases to trimming and J lost 10 bases; unmatched junction nucleotides: 10. Germline V lookup: CDR1 KGHSH, CDR2 LQKENI. The CDR3 has 16 amino acids. CDR3: CASSREGQGLGSPLHF. CDR3 DNA sequence: TGTGCCAGCTCACGTGAGGGACAGGGGTTGGGATCACCCCTCCACTTT.

V is TRBV29-1 and J is TRBJ1-1; D perhaps matches TRBD1 (6 bases). V was cut by 5 bases and J by 4 bases, with 14 bases left in between. CDR1 SQVTM and CDR2 ANQGSEA come from the germline V gene. CDR3 length: 13 residues. CDR3 DNA sequence: TGCAGCGTTAATACAGGGTACCGCACTGAAGCTTTCTTT. It codes for CSVNTGYRTEAFF.

This chain joins TRBV11-2 and TRBJ2-3; TRBD2 matches at 7 bases. From germline, CDR1 is SGHAT and CDR2 FQNNGV. There are 15 residues in the CDR3. Trimming took 4 bases from V and 2 from J; bases not matched to a gene: 6. The CDR3 bases are TGTGCCAGCAGCTCATCACGGGGGGTCACAGATACGCAGTATTTT. The encoded protein is CASSSSRGVTDTQYF. Using reference TRBV11-2 and TRBJ2-3 for the parts outside the CDR3, the full variable domain is EAGVAQSPRYKIIEKRQSVAFWCNPISGHATLYWYQQILGQGPKLLIQFQNNGVVDDSQLPKDRFSAERLKGVDSTLKIQPAKLEDSAVYLCASSSSRGVTDTQYFGPGTRLTVL.

CDR3 DNA: TGTGCCAGTAGTCCCTCGGGGGGCGGCGATCAGCCCCAGCATTTT. It specifies CASSPSGGGDQPQHF. This rearrangement joins TRBV19 to TRBJ1-5, with D maybe TRBD1 (6 bases). The V end was cut by 5 bases, the J end by 5 bases, with 16 bases between. This CDR3 comprises 15 residues. CDR1 LNHDA and CDR2 SQIVND come from the germline V gene (reference sequence).

The chain couples TRBV7-9 to TRBJ2-6; 7 bases line up with TRBD1. Germline V gene data show CDR1 as SEHNR and CDR2 as FQNEAQ (reference sequence). The V gene end was trimmed by 3 bases and the J gene end by 0 bases; junction bases not matched to a gene: 2. The CDR3 contains 16 residues. CDR3 DNA: TGTGCCAGCAGCTTGGGACAGATCTCTGGGGCCAACGTCCTGACTTTC. It specifies CASSLGQISGANVLTF.

This sequence joins TRBV15 and TRBJ1-5; D is unresolved. The CDR3 runs 15 residues. V was cut by 3 bases and J by 1 base, with 10 bases left in between. Germline V gives CDR1 LNHNV, CDR2 YYDKDF (reference sequence). CDR3 nucleotide sequence: TGTGCCACCAGCAGGGACTCTGGGAGCAATCAGCCCCAGCATTTT. Protein sequence: CATSRDSGSNQPQHF.

V and J are TRBV24-1 and TRBJ1-6; TRBD1 is a possible D gene (5 bases). The CDR3 contains 14 residues. Germline V lookup: CDR1 KGHDR, CDR2 SFDVKD. The V end was cut by 2 bases, the J end by 7 bases, with 8 bases between. Here the CDR3 reads CATSDSRVNSPLHF. CDR3 DNA: TGTGCCACCAGTGATTCCAGGGTCAATTCACCCCTCCACTTT.

This chain links TRBV7-9 with TRBJ2-3; 8 bases fit TRBD2. Germline V gene data show CDR1 as SEHNR and CDR2 as FQNEAQ (reference sequence). Losses at the gene ends were 5 bases for V and 3 bases for J; bases not matched to a gene: 10. The CDR3 covers 16 residues. In DNA, the CDR3 is TGTGCCAGCAGCCCTCACGGGACTAGTACAACAGATACGCAGTATTTT. It yields the protein CASSPHGTSTTDTQYF.